A few counts support the clone carrying this T cell receptor beta chain. The antigen is unknown. This CDR3 spans 14 amino acids. Per the germline V gene, CDR1 is MDHEN and CDR2 is SYDVKM. The V and J ends lost 6 bases and 6 bases, in that order; junction bases with no gene match: 5. All patients were untreated before thyroid surgery. The data are from a study of metastatic and nonmetastatic thyroid tumors. Turning to the study itself: Repertoires from malignant and benign thyroid patients were compared across blood and tumor or nodule tissue.

The study, taken as a whole, reports: Reports indicated that malignant thyroid tumors showed significantly higher TCR beta diversity than benign nodules did, in blood and tumor.

As handled by the study authors: What underpinned the distant-metastasis classifier for papillary thyroid cancer was the set of CDR3 differences across clinicopathological groups. TCRdb called clones again from the PCR reads with MiXCR. The V and J calls reflect TCRdb's pipeline rather than the authors' work. The data contain 30,000 to 40,000 clones, roughly 35% of them seen just once; the ten biggest clones take up about 23%. Sequenced: tumor tissue. This sequence originates from a female donor with papillary thyroid cancer or a benign thyroid nodule (not recorded which). Some clones in this sample may be carry-over from other donors' samples. The J gene is TRBJ1-3, the V gene TRBV28; 10 positions match TRBD1. CDR3 sequence reads: CASRETGGENTIYF. CDR3 DNA: TGTGCCAGCAGAGAGACAGGGGGCGAAAACACCATATATTTT.